The 9 T cell receptor beta chains below all came from one sample that was sequenced in a study of blood T cells in healthy people across ages. With a J-beta primer mix and a sample-barcoded 5' primer, a second PCR ran about 6 to 11 cycles. In TCRdb, the 5' RACE reads were re-called with MiXCR into one record per CDR3 protein. Of approximately 1.5 million distinct CDR3 sequences detected, approximately 39% appear once; the ten largest clones hold less than 5%. Sequencing input: blood. The receptor source for this set is a woman aged 18-29 years in good health.

The chain combines TRBV20-1 with TRBJ2-1; 7 nucleotides agree with TRBD1. Germline CDR1 DFQATT, CDR2 SNEGSKA (reference sequence). V was clipped by 6 bases and J by 8 bases; unmatched bases: 10. CDR3 length: 13 residues. The CDR3 spells CSALGQWPDEQFF. The CDR3 nucleotides read TGCAGTGCCTTGGGACAGTGGCCCGATGAGCAGTTCTTC.

This clonotype has more than one count but fewer than ten. The J gene is TRBJ1-2, the V gene TRBV7-6; D might be TRBD1 (6 bases). The CDR3 is made up of 13 amino acids. The V gene's germline CDR1 is SGHVS and CDR2 FNYEAQ. V lost 4 bases, J lost 4 bases, and 10 bases lay in between. CDR3: CASSSDSSYGYTF. The CDR3 nucleotides read TGTGCCAGCAGCTCGGACAGTTCCTATGGCTACACCTTC.

On this clonotype: The junction departs from germline at one end; a sequencing error may be responsible. V gene TRBV9 combines with J gene TRBJ2-1; D is undetermined. This CDR3 contains 15 residues. The germline V gene has CDR1 SGDLS and CDR2 YYNGEE. The CDR3 loop is CANSVGLLPGNEQFF. DNA for the CDR3: TGTGCCAACAGCGTAGGGCTTCTCCCCGGGAATGAGCAGTTCTTC.

The CDR3: CASSKTRGSGQPQHF. CDR3 nucleotide sequence: TGTGCCAGCAGTAAAACGAGGGGGTCAGGTCAGCCCCAGCATTTT. The chain uses TRBV12-3 or TRBV12-4 and TRBJ1-5; D perhaps matches TRBD1 (6 bases). The V and J ends lost 5 bases and 6 bases respectively, with 17 bases between them. CDR3 size: 15 residues.

The gene calls are TRBV20-1 and TRBJ2-7; the match to TRBD2 covers 8 bases. The ends lost 5 bases at V and 3 bases at J; junction bases unmatched: 9. This CDR3 comprises 14 residues. Germline V lookup: CDR1 DFQATT, CDR2 SNEGSKA (reference sequence). CDR3 amino acids: CSARGGADGYEQYF. The DNA of the CDR3 is TGCAGTGCTCGGGGGGGGGCAGACGGCTACGAGCAGTACTTC.

Many counts were recorded for this clonotype. The chain is built from TRBV27 and TRBJ2-4, with D possibly TRBD2 on 5 matching bases. Trimming pared 6 bases from V and 3 bases from J, leaving 15 bases between. There are 15 residues in the CDR3. Germline V lookup: CDR1 MNHEY, CDR2 SMNVEV (reference sequence). The CDR3 DNA reads TGTGCCAGCAGCCTTTTTGAGGCGGGCAAAAACATTCAGTACTTC. As protein: CASSLFEAGKNIQYF.

This chain uses TRBV5-1 with TRBJ2-3; a weak D match, TRBD1 (6 bases). The V and J ends lost 2 bases and 4 bases respectively, with 11 bases between them. The CDR3 has 14 residues. Germline V gene sequence: CDR1 SGHRS, CDR2 YFSETQ. CDR3 loop: CASSFLGGPDTQYF. The CDR3 nucleotides read TGCGCCAGCAGCTTTTTAGGGGGACCAGATACGCAGTATTTT.

This clonotype was recorded once. Relative to the germline gene, one junction end is altered; a read error may explain this. The J gene is TRBJ1-6, the V gene TRBV6-5; D is undetermined. Germline CDR1 reads MNHEY; CDR2 reads SVGAGI. The CDR3 runs 13 residues. CDR3: CAGSYSLASPLHF. The CDR3 DNA reads TGTGCCGGCAGTTACTCGCTGGCTTCACCCCTCCACTTT.

This chain links TRBV4-1 with TRBJ1-2, with TRBD1 as a possible D gene (5 bases). The CDR3 totals 14 residues. The V end lost 3 bases, the J end lost 4 bases, and 12 bases lay between the germline ends. CDR1 MGHRA and CDR2 YSYEKL come from the germline V gene. The CDR3 loop is CASSQASGGYGYTF. DNA for the CDR3: TGCGCCAGCAGCCAGGCCAGCGGGGGCTATGGCTACACCTTC.